The 17 T cell receptor beta chains listed next were all sequenced from one sample in a study of regulatory T cells in long-lasting Graves disease. Documented time point: persistent/refractory GD, antithyroid drugs over 5 years with positive TRAb. PBMC-extracted RNA yielded the TCR library. Arm-PCR of CDR3 regions and iRepertoire HTBI primers were the basis on which TCR beta libraries were built. TCRdb recomputed calls from the multiplex PCR reads with MiXCR, one row per CDR3 protein. The sample carries more than 350,000 distinct CDR3 sequences, around 20% recorded once. This specimen was peripheral blood mononuclear cells (PBMCs), taken when the disease was refractory, from a patient treated with antithyroid drugs. The receptors stem from a female donor with Graves disease.

There are many counts of this clonotype. The rearrangement links TRBV29-1 to TRBJ1-1; weak D call: TRBD1 (6 bases). V gave up 8 bases and J gave up 0 bases, with 13 bases separating them. The germline V gene has CDR1 SQVTM and CDR2 ANQGSEA. The CDR3 spans 13 residues. The chain's CDR3 is CSCEGGLNTEAFF. DNA for the CDR3: TGCAGCTGCGAGGGGGGATTGAACACTGAAGCTTTCTTT. Combining the CDR3 with reference TRBV29-1 and TRBJ1-1 gives the whole variable domain SAVISQKPSRDICQRGTSLTIQCQVDSQVTMMFWYRQQPGQSLTLIATANQGSEATYESGFVIDKFPISRPNLTFSTLTVSNMSPEDSSIYLCSCEGGLNTEAFFGQGTRLTVV.

Details on this clonotype: It may be a read error: a sequence one base away is much more abundant. This chain uses TRBV6-2 or TRBV6-3 with TRBJ1-2; 9 nucleotides line up with TRBD1. Trimming cost V 8 bases and J 5 bases; bases outside gene matches: 9. Germline V gene sequence: CDR1 MNHEY, CDR2 SVGEGT. The CDR3 has 14 residues. Written as DNA, the CDR3 is TGTGCCAGCGGCCCCGGGACAGGGCGTTATGGCTACACCTTC. Protein sequence: CASGPGTGRYGYTF.

This clonotype was detected only a few times. The genes are TRBV27 and TRBJ1-5; D may be TRBD1 (5 bases). V lost 5 bases to trimming and J lost 3 bases, with 8 bases between them. The CDR3 is made up of 13 amino acids. Germline CDR1 is MNHEY and CDR2 is SMNVEV (reference sequence). CDR3 residues: CASSEGFNQPQHF. CDR3 nucleotide sequence: TGTGCCAGCAGTGAGGGGTTCAATCAGCCCCAGCATTTT.

The rearrangement uses TRBV28 and TRBJ2-6, with D hard to call. V was cut by 7 bases and J by 2 bases, with 6 bases left in between. The V gene's germline CDR1 is MDHEN and CDR2 SYDVKM. The CDR3 is made up of 13 amino acids. CDR3 nucleotides: TGTGCCAGCACCCAGGCTGGGGCCAACGTCCTGACTTTC. Amino acids: CASTQAGANVLTF.

The chain recombines TRBV20-1 with TRBJ2-1; 8 bases match TRBD2. Germline V gene sequence: CDR1 DFQATT, CDR2 SNEGSKA (reference sequence). The CDR3 has 15 amino acids. J was trimmed by 5 bases and V by 1 base; bases with no gene match: 7. DNA of the CDR3: TGCAGTGCTAGAGCGGCCGGGACTAGTGACAATGAGCAGTTCTTC. Residues: CSARAAGTSDNEQFF.

The chain uses TRBV28 and TRBJ2-1; 10 bases align to TRBD1. CDR1 is MDHEN and CDR2 is SYDVKM in the germline V gene. The V gene end was trimmed by 7 bases and the J gene end by 1 base; junction bases not matched to a gene: 10. The CDR3 is 17 amino acids. The CDR3 DNA is TGTGCCAGCAACCAGGGACAGGGGTTTCGATCCTACAATGAGCAGTTCTTC. This translates into CASNQGQGFRSYNEQFF.

Ten or more counts support this clonotype. J is TRBJ2-7 and V is TRBV11-2; TRBD2 is a possible D gene (7 bases). CDR3 size: 15 residues. Germline CDR1 reads SGHAT; CDR2 reads FQNNGV. V was clipped by 1 base and J by 4 bases, with 14 bases between them. Written as DNA, the CDR3 is TGTGCCAGCAGCTTAGTTTCGGGGGGCTGGTACGAGCAGTACTTC. This gives the protein CASSLVSGGWYEQYF.

This clonotype came up many times. This rearrangement joins TRBV28 to TRBJ2-7; D unresolved. Germline V gene data show CDR1 as MDHEN and CDR2 as SYDVKM. This CDR3 has 15 amino acids. V dropped 3 bases and J dropped 4 bases, with 16 bases sitting between them. CDR3 sequence reads: CASSFLKAGEYEQYF. Written as DNA, the CDR3 is TGTGCCAGCAGTTTTTTGAAGGCAGGAGAGTACGAGCAGTACTTC. The full variable domain, rest sourced from reference TRBV28 and TRBJ2-7, is DVKVTQSSRYLVKRTGEKVFLECVQDMDHENMFWYRQDPGLGLRLIYFSYDVKMKEKGDIPEGYSVSREKKERFSLILESASTNQTSMYLCASSFLKAGEYEQYFGPGTRLTVT.

This clonotype was seen many times. The chain combines TRBV28 with TRBJ2-7; 9 bases line up with TRBD2. From germline, CDR1 is MDHEN and CDR2 SYDVKM. The CDR3 runs to 15 residues. Trimming cost V 10 bases and J 8 bases; bases outside gene matches: 18. The CDR3 DNA follows: TGTGCCACCAGGGACCTGGATGCTAGCGGGACCAAGCAGTACTTC. Protein product: CATRDLDASGTKQYF.

This clonotype showed up many times. The chain recombines TRBV5-1 with TRBJ1-4; possible D gene TRBD1, 5 bases. The germline CDR1 and CDR2 sequences are SGHRS and YFSETQ. The V gene lost 0 bases and the J gene lost 4 bases, with 16 bases spanning the gap. CDR3 size: 17 residues. DNA for the CDR3: TGCGCCAGCAGCTTGGGAGGATCGACAGTCCTTAATGAAAAACTGTTTTTT. It encodes CASSLGGSTVLNEKLFF.

Many counts were recorded for this clonotype. The chain joins TRBV5-4 to TRBJ2-7; D might be TRBD2 (6 bases). Per the germline V gene, CDR1 is SGHNT and CDR2 is YYREEE (reference sequence). The length of the CDR3 is 15 residues. V was shortened by 1 base and J by 0 bases, with 11 bases between the two germline ends. CDR3 sequence reads: CASSLHGGSSYEQYF. The CDR3 region has the DNA TGTGCCAGCAGCTTGCATGGGGGGAGCTCCTACGAGCAGTACTTC.

This clonotype occurred many times. The chain recombines TRBV5-1 with TRBJ2-6, with a possible D match to TRBD2 (6 bases). Germline CDR1 SGHRS, CDR2 YFSETQ. Trimming shortened V by 4 bases and J by 2 bases, and 13 bases separated the two germline ends. This CDR3 contains 16 residues. CDR3 amino acids: CASSPAGSPGANVLTF. CDR3 nucleotide sequence: TGCGCCAGCAGCCCAGCGGGTTCCCCTGGGGCCAACGTCCTGACTTTC.

This clonotype has ten or more counts. The rearrangement uses TRBV24-1 and TRBJ2-5, with D unclear. V was shortened by 5 bases and J by 5 bases, with 8 bases between the two germline ends. CDR3 length equals 12 residues. Per the germline V gene, CDR1 is KGHDR and CDR2 is SFDVKD. CDR3 region: CATSGLEETQYF. The CDR3 coding sequence is TGTGCCACCAGTGGATTGGAGGAGACCCAGTACTTC.

Many counts were recorded for this clonotype. This chain uses TRBV12-3 or TRBV12-4 with TRBJ1-1; no definite D call. The CDR3 has 16 residues. V lost 3 bases and J lost 7, with 21 bases in between. This CDR3 is CASSFVGQKPHHEAFF. The CDR3 DNA is TGTGCCAGCAGTTTCGTCGGCCAGAAGCCTCACCATGAAGCTTTCTTT.

There are many counts of this clonotype. Written as DNA, the CDR3 is TGTGCCAGCAGTGCCGGGACAGGGGTCTACGAGCAGTACTTC. Protein product: CASSAGTGVYEQYF. V and J are TRBV28 and TRBJ2-7; TRBD1 matches at 10 bases. The CDR3 is 14 residues long. Germline V CDR1 and CDR2: MDHEN, SYDVKM. J was trimmed by 3 bases and V by 5 bases; bases with no gene match: 4.

This clonotype has at least ten counts. This chain links TRBV28 with TRBJ2-7, with a weak D call TRBD2 (5 bases). There are 10 residues in the CDR3. Germline CDR1 and CDR2: MDHEN and SYDVKM. Trimming stripped 6 bases from V and 7 bases from J, with 7 bases between. In DNA, the CDR3 is TGTGCCAGCAGCGGAGGAGAGCAGTACTTC. Protein sequence: CASSGGEQYF.

In its sample, this clonotype was seen many times. The chain recombines TRBV27 with TRBJ1-4; D gene unclear. This CDR3 comprises 15 residues. Germline-derived CDR1 and CDR2 are MNHEY and SMNVEV (reference sequence). V lost 5 bases, J lost 5 bases, and 15 bases lay in between. The CDR3 region is CASSTLPWMNEKLFF. The DNA for the CDR3 is TGTGCCAGCAGTACCTTACCGTGGATGAATGAAAAACTGTTTTTT.